One TCR beta chain is described in this entry. A second PCR, run for roughly 7 to 12 cycles, used a sample-barcoded 5' primer plus a J-beta primer mix. Each CDR3 protein gets one entry after TCRdb re-called the 5' RACE reads with MiXCR. The repertoire includes fewer than 1,200,000 distinct CDR3 sequences, under 30% of them detected once, and around 0.75% sits in the top ten. The sample comes from a study of blood T cells in healthy people across ages. V shed 2 bases and J shed 2 bases, with 11 bases lying between them. The germline gives CDR1 SGDLS, CDR2 YYNGEE. This CDR3 has 14 amino acids. This same sample was also part of a study on T cells of mothers and their children. That work adds: Sequencing got over 8.5 million TCR beta CDR3 reads from each mother and some 3 million from each child.

The J gene is TRBJ2-7, the V gene TRBV9; D gene uncertain. The source of this sequence is a girl aged 2 to 10 in good health. Material: blood. CDR3 protein: CASSVGYNPYEQYF. CDR3 coding DNA: TGTGCCAGCAGCGTTGGTTACAACCCCTACGAGCAGTACTTC.